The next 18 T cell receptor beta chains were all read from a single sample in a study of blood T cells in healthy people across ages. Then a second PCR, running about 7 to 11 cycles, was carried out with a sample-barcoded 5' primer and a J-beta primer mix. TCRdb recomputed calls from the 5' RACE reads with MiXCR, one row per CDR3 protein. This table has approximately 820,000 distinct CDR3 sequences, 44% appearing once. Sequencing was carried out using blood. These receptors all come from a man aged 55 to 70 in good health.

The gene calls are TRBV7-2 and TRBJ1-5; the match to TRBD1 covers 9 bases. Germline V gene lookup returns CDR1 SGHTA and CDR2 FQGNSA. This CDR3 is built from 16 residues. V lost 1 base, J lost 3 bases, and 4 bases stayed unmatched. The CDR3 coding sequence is TGTGCCAGCAGCTTAGTGGGGACAGGGTACAATCAGCCCCAGCATTTT. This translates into CASSLVGTGYNQPQHF.

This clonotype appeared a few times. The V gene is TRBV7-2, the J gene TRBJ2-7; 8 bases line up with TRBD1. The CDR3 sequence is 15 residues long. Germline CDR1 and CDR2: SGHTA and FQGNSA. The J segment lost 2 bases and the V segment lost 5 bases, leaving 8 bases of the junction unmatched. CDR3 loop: CASSASLTGAYEQYF. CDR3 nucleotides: TGTGCCAGCAGCGCCTCTTTGACAGGGGCCTACGAGCAGTACTTC.

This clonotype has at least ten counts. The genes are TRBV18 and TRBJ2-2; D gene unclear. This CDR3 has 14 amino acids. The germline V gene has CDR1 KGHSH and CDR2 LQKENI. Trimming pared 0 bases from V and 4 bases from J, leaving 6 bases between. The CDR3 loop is CASSPPQSTGELFF. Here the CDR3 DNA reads TGTGCCAGCTCACCACCCCAGAGCACCGGGGAGCTGTTTTTT. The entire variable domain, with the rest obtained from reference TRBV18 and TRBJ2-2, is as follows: NAGVMQNPRHLVRRRGQEARLRCSPMKGHSHVYWYRQLPEEGLKFMVYLQKENIIDESGMPKERFSAEFPKEGPSILRIQQVVRGDSAAYFCASSPPQSTGELFFGEGSRLTVL.

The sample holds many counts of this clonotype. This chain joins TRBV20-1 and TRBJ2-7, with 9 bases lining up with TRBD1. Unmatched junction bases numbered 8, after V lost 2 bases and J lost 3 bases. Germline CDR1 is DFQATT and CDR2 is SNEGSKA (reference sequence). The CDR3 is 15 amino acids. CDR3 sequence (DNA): TGCAGTGCTAGACACCCCGGGACAGGGAACTACGAGCAGTACTTC. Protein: CSARHPGTGNYEQYF.

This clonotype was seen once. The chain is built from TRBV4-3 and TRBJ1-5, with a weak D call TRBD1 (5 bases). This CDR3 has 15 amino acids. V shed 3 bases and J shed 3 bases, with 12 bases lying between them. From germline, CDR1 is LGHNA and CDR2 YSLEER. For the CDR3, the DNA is TGCGCCAGCAGCCAGGCCGGGGGAGTCAATCAGCCCCAGCATTTT. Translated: CASSQAGGVNQPQHF.

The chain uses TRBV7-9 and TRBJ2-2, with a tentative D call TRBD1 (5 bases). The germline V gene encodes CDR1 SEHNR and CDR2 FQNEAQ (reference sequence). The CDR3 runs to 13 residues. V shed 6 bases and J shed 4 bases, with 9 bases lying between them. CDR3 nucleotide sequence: TGTGCCAGCAGTGGGGCTGTCACCGGGGAGCTGTTTTTT. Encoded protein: CASSGAVTGELFF.

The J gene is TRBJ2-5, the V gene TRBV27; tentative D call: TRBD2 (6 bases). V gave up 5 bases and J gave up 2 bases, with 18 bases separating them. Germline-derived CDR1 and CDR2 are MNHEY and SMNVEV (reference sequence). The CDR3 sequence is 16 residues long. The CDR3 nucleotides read TGTGCCAGCAGTCGATCCCCCTACGGGGGACAAGAGACCCAGTACTTC. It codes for CASSRSPYGGQETQYF.

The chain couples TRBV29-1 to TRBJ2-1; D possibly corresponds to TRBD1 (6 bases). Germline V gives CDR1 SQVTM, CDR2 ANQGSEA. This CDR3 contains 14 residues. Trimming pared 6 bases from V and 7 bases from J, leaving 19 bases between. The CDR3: CSVPGTLRGNEQFF. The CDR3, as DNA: TGCAGCGTCCCAGGGACCTTGAGGGGGAATGAGCAGTTCTTC.

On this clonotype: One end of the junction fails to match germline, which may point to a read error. The CDR3 nucleotides are TGTGCCGTCAGTGATTTTGGACAGGACGTCTACGAGCAGTACTTC. Protein: CAVSDFGQDVYEQYF. The chain is built from TRBV10-3 and TRBJ2-7; 7 bases agree with TRBD1. Germline assignment: CDR1 ENHRY and CDR2 SYGVKD. The CDR3 is 15 residues long.

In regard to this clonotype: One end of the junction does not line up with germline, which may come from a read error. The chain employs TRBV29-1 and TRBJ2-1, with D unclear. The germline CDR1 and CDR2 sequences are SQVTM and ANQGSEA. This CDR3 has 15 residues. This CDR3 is CNVAPDFSLYNEQFF. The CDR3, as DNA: TGCAACGTTGCCCCTGACTTCTCCCTCTACAATGAGCAGTTCTTC.

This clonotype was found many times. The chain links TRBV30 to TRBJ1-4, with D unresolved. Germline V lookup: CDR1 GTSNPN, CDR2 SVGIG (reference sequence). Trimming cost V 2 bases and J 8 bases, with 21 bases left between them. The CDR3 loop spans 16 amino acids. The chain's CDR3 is CAWSKDVLSSLEKLFF. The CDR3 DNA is TGTGCCTGGAGTAAGGACGTACTCAGCTCCTTAGAAAAACTGTTTTTT.

The CDR3 DNA reads as TGTGCCATCAGTGAGTCGGGCAGTAAGAACCACGAGCAGTACTTC. Its translation: CAISESGSKNHEQYF. The chain uses TRBV10-3 and TRBJ2-4; D is unclear. The J call is in doubt because the DNA end fits TRBJ2-7 better. The CDR3 is 15 residues long. Germline values: CDR1 ENHRY, CDR2 SYGVKD.

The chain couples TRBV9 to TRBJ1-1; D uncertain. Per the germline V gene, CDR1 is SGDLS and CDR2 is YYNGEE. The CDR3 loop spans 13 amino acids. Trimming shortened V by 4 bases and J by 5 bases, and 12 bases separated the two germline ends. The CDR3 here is CASSHGGGTEAFF. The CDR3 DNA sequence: TGTGCCAGCAGCCACGGAGGCGGGACTGAAGCTTTCTTT. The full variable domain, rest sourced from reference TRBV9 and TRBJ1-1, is DSGVTQTPKHLITATGQRVTLRCSPRSGDLSVYWYQQSLDQGLQFLIQYYNGEERAKGNILERFSAQQFPDLHSELNLSSLELGDSALYFCASSHGGGTEAFFGQGTRLTVV.

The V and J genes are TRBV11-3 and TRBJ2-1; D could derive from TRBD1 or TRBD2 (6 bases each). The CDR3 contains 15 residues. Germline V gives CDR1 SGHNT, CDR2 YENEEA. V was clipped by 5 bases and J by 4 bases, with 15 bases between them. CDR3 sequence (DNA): TGTGCCAGCAGCAGAGTAGGGGGGATTTACAATGAGCAGTTCTTC. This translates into CASSRVGGIYNEQFF.

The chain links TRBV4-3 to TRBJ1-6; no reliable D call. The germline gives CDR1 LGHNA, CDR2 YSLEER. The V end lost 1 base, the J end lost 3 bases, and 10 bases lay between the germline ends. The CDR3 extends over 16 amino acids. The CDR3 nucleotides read TGCGCCAGCAGCCAAGTTATTCGGGACTATAATTCACCCCTCCACTTT. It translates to CASSQVIRDYNSPLHF.

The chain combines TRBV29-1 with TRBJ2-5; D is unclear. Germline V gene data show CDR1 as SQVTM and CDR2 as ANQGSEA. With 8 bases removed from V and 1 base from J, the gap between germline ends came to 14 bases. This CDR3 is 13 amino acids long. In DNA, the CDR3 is TGCAGCCATCAGACTGGCCTCCAAGAGACCCAGTACTTC. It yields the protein CSHQTGLQETQYF.

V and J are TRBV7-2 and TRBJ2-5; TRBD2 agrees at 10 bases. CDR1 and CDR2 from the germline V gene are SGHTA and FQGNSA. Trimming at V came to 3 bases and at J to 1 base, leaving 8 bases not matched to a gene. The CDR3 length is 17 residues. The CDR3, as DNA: TGTGCCAGCAGCTTCCCCCCGCTAGCGGGGGCCCAAGAGACCCAGTACTTC. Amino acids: CASSFPPLAGAQETQYF.

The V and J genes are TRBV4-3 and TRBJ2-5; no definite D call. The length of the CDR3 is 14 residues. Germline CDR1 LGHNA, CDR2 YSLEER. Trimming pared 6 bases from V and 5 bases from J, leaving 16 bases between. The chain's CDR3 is CASSGSVFFETQYF. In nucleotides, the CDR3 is TGCGCCAGCAGTGGATCGGTCTTTTTTGAGACCCAGTACTTC.